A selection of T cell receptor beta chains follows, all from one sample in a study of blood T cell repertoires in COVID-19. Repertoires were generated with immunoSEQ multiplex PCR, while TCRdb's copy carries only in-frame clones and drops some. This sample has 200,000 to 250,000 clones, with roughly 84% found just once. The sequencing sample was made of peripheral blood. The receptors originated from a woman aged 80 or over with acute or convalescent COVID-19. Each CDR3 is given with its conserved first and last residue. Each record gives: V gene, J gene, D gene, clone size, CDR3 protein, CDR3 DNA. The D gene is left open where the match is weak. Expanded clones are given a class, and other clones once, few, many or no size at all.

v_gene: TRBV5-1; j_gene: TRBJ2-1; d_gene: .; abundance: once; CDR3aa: CASSGRTNYNEQFF; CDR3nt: TGCGCCAGCAGCGGACGGACTAATTACAATGAGCAGTTCTTC
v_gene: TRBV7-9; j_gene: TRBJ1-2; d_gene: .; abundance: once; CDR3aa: CASSLRQDYGYTF; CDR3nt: TGTGCCAGCAGCCTCCGACAGGATTATGGCTACACCTTC
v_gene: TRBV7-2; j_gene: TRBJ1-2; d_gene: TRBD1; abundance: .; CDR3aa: CASSSDRGGYGYTF; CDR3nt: TGTGCCAGCAGCTCTGACAGGGGGGGCTATGGCTACACCTTC
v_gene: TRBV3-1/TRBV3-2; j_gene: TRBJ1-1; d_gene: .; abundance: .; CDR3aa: CASSQYKGQEAFF; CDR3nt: TGTGCCAGCAGCCAATACAAGGGACAAGAAGCTTTCTTT
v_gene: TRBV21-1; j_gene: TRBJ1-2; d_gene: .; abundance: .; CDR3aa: CASKGPLGTGDNYGYTF; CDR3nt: TGTGCCAGCAAAGGACCTTTGGGGACAGGGGATAACTATGGCTACACCTTC
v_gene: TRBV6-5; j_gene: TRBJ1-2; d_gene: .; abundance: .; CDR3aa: CASSPSSSYGYTF; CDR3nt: TGTGCCAGCAGCCCCTCGTCCAGCTATGGCTACACCTTC
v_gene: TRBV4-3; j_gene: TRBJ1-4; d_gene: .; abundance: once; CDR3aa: CASSQEATTNEKLFF; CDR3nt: TGCGCCAGCAGCCAAGAGGCCACAACTAATGAAAAACTGTTTTTT
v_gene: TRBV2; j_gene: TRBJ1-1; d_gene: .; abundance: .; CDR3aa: CASSERFPLQGWYTEAFF; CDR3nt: TGTGCCAGCAGTGAAAGATTCCCCTTACAGGGCTGGTACACTGAAGCTTTCTTT
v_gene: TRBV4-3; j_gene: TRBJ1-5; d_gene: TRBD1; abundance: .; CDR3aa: CASSQDWTGRQPQHF; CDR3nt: TGCGCCAGCAGCCAAGACTGGACAGGGCGGCAGCCCCAGCATTTT
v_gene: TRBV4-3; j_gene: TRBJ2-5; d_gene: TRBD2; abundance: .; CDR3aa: CASSQTFSGGAELETQYF; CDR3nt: TGCGCCAGCAGCCAAACATTTAGCGGGGGGGCCGAATTGGAGACCCAGTACTTC
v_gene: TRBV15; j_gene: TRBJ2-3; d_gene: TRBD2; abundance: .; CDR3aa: CATSRELAGGPGADTQYF; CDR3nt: TGTGCCACCAGCAGAGAACTAGCGGGGGGCCCTGGCGCAGATACGCAGTATTTT
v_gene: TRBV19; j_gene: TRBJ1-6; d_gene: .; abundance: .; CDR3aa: CASSIGQEIYNSPLHF; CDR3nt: TGTGCCAGTAGTATAGGACAGGAGATCTATAATTCACCCCTCCACTTT
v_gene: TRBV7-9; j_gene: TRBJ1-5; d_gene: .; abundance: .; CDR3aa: CASSSAGRGTQPQHF; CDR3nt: TGTGCCAGCAGCTCCGCCGGTCGGGGAACCCAGCCCCAGCATTTT
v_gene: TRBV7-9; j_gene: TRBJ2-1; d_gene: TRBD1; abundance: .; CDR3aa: CASSSRGQRIYNEQFF; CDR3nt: TGTGCCAGCAGCTCCCGGGGACAGAGAATCTACAATGAGCAGTTCTTC
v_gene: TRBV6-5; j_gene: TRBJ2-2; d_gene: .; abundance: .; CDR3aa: CASRAVGELFF; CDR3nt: TGTGCCAGCAGGGCGGTCGGGGAGCTGTTTTTT
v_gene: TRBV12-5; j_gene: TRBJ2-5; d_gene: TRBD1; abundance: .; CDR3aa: CASGLTRQGRRETQYF; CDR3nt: TGTGCTAGTGGTTTGACCCGACAGGGAAGGAGGGAGACCCAGTACTTC
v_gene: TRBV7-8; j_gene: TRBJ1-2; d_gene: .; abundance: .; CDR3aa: CASSLQGTDYGYTF; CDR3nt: TGTGCCAGCAGCTTACAGGGAACAGACTATGGCTACACCTTC
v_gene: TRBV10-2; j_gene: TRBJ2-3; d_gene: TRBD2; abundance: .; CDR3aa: CATRVSGGTDTQYF; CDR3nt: TGCGCGACCCGGGTGAGCGGGGGGACAGATACGCAGTATTTT
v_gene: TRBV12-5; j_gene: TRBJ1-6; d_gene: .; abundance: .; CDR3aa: CASALTPGPLHF; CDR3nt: TGTGCTAGTGCCTTAACCCCCGGTCCCCTCCACTTT
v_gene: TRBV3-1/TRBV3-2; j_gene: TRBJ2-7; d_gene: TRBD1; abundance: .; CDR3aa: CASSPQGTTYEQYF; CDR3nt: TGTGCCAGCAGCCCACAGGGGACCACCTACGAGCAGTACTTC
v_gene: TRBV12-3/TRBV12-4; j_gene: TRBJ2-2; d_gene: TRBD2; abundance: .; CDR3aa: CASSQRGAGELFF; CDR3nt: TGTGCCAGCAGTCAACGGGGGGCCGGGGAGCTGTTTTTT
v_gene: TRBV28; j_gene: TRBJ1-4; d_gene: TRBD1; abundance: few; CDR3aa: CASRPSGTVEKLFF; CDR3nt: TGTGCCAGCAGACCTTCCGGGACAGTCGAAAAACTGTTTTTT
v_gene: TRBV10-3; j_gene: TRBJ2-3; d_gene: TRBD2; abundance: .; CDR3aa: CAISEGSGGLTSTDTQYF; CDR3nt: TGTGCCATCAGTGAAGGTAGCGGGGGTCTTACTAGCACAGATACGCAGTATTTT
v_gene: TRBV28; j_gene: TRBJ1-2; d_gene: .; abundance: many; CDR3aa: CASSLSGYGGYTF; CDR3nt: TGTGCCAGCAGTTTATCCGGGTATGGCGGCTACACCTTC
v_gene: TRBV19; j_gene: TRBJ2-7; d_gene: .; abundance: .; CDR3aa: CASSQIQQEQYF; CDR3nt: TGTGCCAGTAGCCAGATACAGCAAGAGCAGTACTTC
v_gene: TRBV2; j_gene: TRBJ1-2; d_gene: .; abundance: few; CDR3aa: CASRDTGFDGYTF; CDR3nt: TGTGCCAGCAGGGACACAGGGTTTGATGGCTACACCTTC
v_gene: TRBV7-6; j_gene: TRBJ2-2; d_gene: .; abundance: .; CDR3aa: CASSLTRINTGELFF; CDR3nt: TGTGCCAGCAGCCTTACGAGGATTAACACCGGGGAGCTGTTTTTT
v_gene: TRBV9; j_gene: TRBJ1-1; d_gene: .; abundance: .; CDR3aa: CASSVLWSGDTNTEAFF; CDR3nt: TGTGCCAGCAGCGTATTGTGGTCGGGAGACACAAACACTGAAGCTTTCTTT
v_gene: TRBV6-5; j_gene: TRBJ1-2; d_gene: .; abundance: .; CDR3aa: CASSHAQETYGYTF; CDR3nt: TGTGCCAGCAGTCACGCACAGGAAACCTATGGCTACACCTTC
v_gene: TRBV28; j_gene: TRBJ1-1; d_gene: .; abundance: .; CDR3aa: CASETGTEAFF; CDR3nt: TGTGCCAGCGAAACCGGCACTGAAGCTTTCTTT
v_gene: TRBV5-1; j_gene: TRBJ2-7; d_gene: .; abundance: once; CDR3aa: CASSLVVRDEQYF; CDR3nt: TGCGCCAGCAGCTTGGTTGTCCGCGACGAGCAGTACTTC
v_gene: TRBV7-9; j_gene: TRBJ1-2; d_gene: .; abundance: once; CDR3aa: CASSLAQAPYGYTF; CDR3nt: TGTGCCAGCAGCTTAGCACAGGCCCCCTATGGCTACACCTTC
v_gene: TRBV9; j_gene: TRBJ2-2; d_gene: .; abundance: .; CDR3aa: CASSVGRETGELFF; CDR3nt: TGTGCCAGCAGCGTAGGAAGGGAGACCGGGGAGCTGTTTTTT